This TCR beta chain was sequenced during a study of metastatic and nonmetastatic thyroid tumors. Thyroid surgery had not been preceded by any treatment in any patient. Germline CDR1 and CDR2: LNHNV and YYDKDF (reference sequence). CDR3 size: 19 residues. This clone has ten or more counts. A read error may produce the germline difference seen at one junction end. TCRdb redid the clone calls on the PCR reads using MiXCR. The table shows about 40,000 clones, with about a sixth occurring only once. Source material: tumor tissue. This sequence joins TRBV15 and TRBJ2-2; 7 nucleotides match TRBD2. The receptor was derived from a female donor with papillary thyroid cancer or a benign thyroid nodule (not recorded which). Some clones in this sample may be carry-over from other donors' samples. This chain's CDR3 is CATSRVGGSGGGRTVELFF. The CDR3 DNA sequence: TGTGCCACCAGCAGAGTTGGCGGGAGTGGGGGGGGAAGGACCGTGGAGCTGTTTTTT. Full variable domain (missing parts from reference TRBV15 and TRBJ2-2): DAMVIQNPRYQVTQFGKPVTLSCSQTLNHNVMYWYQQKSSQAPKLLFHYYDKDFNNEADTPDNFQSRRPNTSFCFLDIRSPGLGDTAMYLCATSRVGGSGGGRTVELFFGEGSRLTVL.